This T cell receptor beta chain was profiled in a study of T cells in Graves' hyperthyroidism and ophthalmopathy. About the study: Peripheral blood collection took place at initial diagnosis, before any treatment.

The diagnoses drew upon clinical symptoms, serum thyroxine and TRAb, thyroid ultrasound and orbital computed tomography. Researchers took RNA transcripts and amplified the TCR beta CDR3 regions from them. A set of HTBI primers served as the primers for a first-round RT-PCR of the TCR CDR3. TCRdb analysed the multiplex PCR reads with MiXCR anew, one entry per CDR3 protein. The repertoire holds 300,000 to 400,000 distinct CDR3 sequences, with 13% as singletons. Study-wide points: Blood shared most expanded thyroid clonotypes above 0.001.

The CDR3 is 15 amino acids. Trimming took 5 bases from V and 0 from J, leaving 10 bases between them. Germline CDR1 and CDR2: KGHDR and SFDVKD. There are a few counts of this clonotype. Its antigen is unknown. Sequenced sample: blood. This clonotype originated in a woman between 18 and 29 years old with Graves' hyperthyroidism. The chain is built from TRBV24-1 and TRBJ2-1; D possibly uses TRBD1 or TRBD2 (6 bases each). Here the CDR3 reads CATSGGGSSYNEQFF. CDR3 nucleotide sequence: TGTGCCACCAGTGGAGGGGGGAGCTCCTACAATGAGCAGTTCTTC.